The clone carrying this T cell receptor (beta chain) has only a few counts. Its antigen is not identified. CDR1 is MNHGY and CDR2 is SAAAGT in the germline V gene. This CDR3 is 17 amino acids long. Losses at the gene ends were 8 bases for V and 1 base for J; bases not matched to a gene: 12. The data belong to a study of T cells in localized non-small cell lung cancer. Findings of the study overall: Because only a single region of the tumor was sequenced, heterogeneity remains possible. Elevated circulating T cell density in blood was associated with longer overall survival. Adjacent lung tissue had a median around 57 of the top 100 clones found in the tumor. The highest T cell clonality was in uninvolved adjacent lung, above tumor.

Sequenced by immunoSEQ multiplex PCR; TCRdb stores in-frame clones only, minus some. This table has approximately 3,800 clones, about 42% appearing once. The chain has TRBV6-8 and TRBJ2-7, with 12 bases that match TRBD2. This clonotype was sampled from a woman aged 35 to 70 with stage I lung adenocarcinoma. The specimen comprised lung tumor tissue, sampled before any cancer treatment. The CDR3 loop is CASAPLAGGPRSYEQYF. The CDR3 DNA reads as TGTGCCAGCGCCCCCCTAGCGGGAGGGCCCCGGTCCTACGAGCAGTACTTC.